The 9 T cell receptor beta chains presented below share a single source sample, sequenced in a study of cytomegalovirus exposure and HLA in healthy donors. Researchers ran the PCR with 60 Vbeta and 13 Jbeta primers. Sequencing used immunoSEQ multiplex PCR; TCRdb keeps in-frame clones, though not all of them. The repertoire holds roughly 220,000 clones, with more than 60% as singletons. The sequencing input was PBMCs. Source of these receptors: a woman under 40 in good health and CMV-seronegative.

The V and J genes are TRBV4-1 and TRBJ2-5; D remains unclear. With 6 bases removed from V and 5 bases from J, the gap between germline ends came to 10 bases. Germline V CDR1 and CDR2: MGHRA, YSYEKL. The CDR3 is made up of 12 amino acids. CDR3 amino acids: CASRGSQETQYF. The DNA of the CDR3 is TGCGCCAGCAGAGGTAGCCAGGAGACCCAGTACTTC.

This rearrangement joins TRBV30 to TRBJ1-6, with 7 bases identical to TRBD1. The CDR3 is made up of 15 amino acids. With 6 bases clipped from V and 0 bases from J, the junction kept 5 bases outside the gene matches. The germline V gene encodes CDR1 GTSNPN and CDR2 SVGIG (reference sequence). The CDR3: CACRQGVSYNSPLHF. In nucleotides, the CDR3 is TGTGCCTGCCGGCAGGGGGTCTCCTATAATTCACCCCTCCACTTT.

This CDR3 is CASSSRDFYNEQFF. In DNA, the CDR3 is TGTGCCAGCAGCTCTAGGGACTTCTACAATGAGCAGTTCTTC. J is TRBJ2-1 and V is TRBV7-9; D is possibly TRBD2 (6 bases). This CDR3 region has 14 residues. Trimming stripped 4 bases from V and 3 bases from J, with 10 bases between. Looked up from germline, CDR1 is SEHNR and CDR2 is FQNEAQ (reference sequence).

This CDR3 reads CATSRRSLEDTQYF. The CDR3 DNA reads as TGTGCCACCAGCAGGCGATCCCTCGAAGATACGCAGTATTTT. The chain uses TRBV15 and TRBJ2-3; D is undetermined. Germline V gene data show CDR1 as LNHNV and CDR2 as YYDKDF (reference sequence). The CDR3 loop spans 14 amino acids. V lost 3 bases and J 5 bases, leaving 12 bases between the germline ends.

The rearrangement joins TRBV9 to TRBJ1-5, with D possibly TRBD1 on 5 matching bases. Trimming stripped 3 bases from V and 5 bases from J, with 15 bases between. There are 15 residues in the CDR3. Germline CDR1 reads SGDLS; CDR2 reads YYNGEE. Here the CDR3 DNA reads TGTGCCAGCAGCGCGGGAAGGAGGGGCGATCAGCCCCAGCATTTT. Its translation: CASSAGRRGDQPQHF.

The chain uses TRBV14 and TRBJ2-7, with TRBD1 as a possible D gene (5 bases). This CDR3 comprises 13 residues. Germline V gene lookup returns CDR1 SGHDN and CDR2 FVKESK. V was shortened by 3 bases and J by 2 bases, with 8 bases between the two germline ends. CDR3 amino acids: CASSHTGAYEQYF. The CDR3 region has the DNA TGTGCCAGCAGCCACACAGGAGCCTACGAGCAGTACTTC.

This clone was observed a few times. The chain combines TRBV7-9 with TRBJ2-1; TRBD1 matches 7 bases. This CDR3 is 19 amino acids long. Germline assignment: CDR1 SEHNR and CDR2 FQNEAQ (reference sequence). The V and J ends lost 7 bases and 0 bases, in that order; junction bases with no gene match: 18. CDR3: CASIPRVRGQFDSYNEQFF. The CDR3 region has the DNA TGTGCCAGCATCCCTAGGGTTAGGGGACAGTTCGACTCCTACAATGAGCAGTTCTTC. The entire variable domain, with the rest obtained from reference TRBV7-9 and TRBJ2-1, is as follows: DTGVSQNPRHKITKRGQNVTFRCDPISEHNRLYWYRQTLGQGPEFLTYFQNEAQLEKSRLLSDRFSAERPKGSFSTLEIQRTEQGDSAMYLCASIPRVRGQFDSYNEQFFGPGTRLTVL.

The rearrangement uses TRBV6-1 and TRBJ2-7; TRBD1 matches at 7 bases. The CDR3 loop spans 13 amino acids. The ends lost 7 bases at V and 3 bases at J; junction bases unmatched: 6. The germline CDR1 and CDR2 sequences are MNHNS and SASEGT. The CDR3, as DNA: TGTGCCAGCACCCCGGGACAGAACTACGAGCAGTACTTC. Amino acids: CASTPGQNYEQYF.

The V call is TRBV2, the J call TRBJ2-2; 7 bases map to TRBD2. Trimming removed 9 bases from V and 4 bases from J; junction bases left unmatched: 11. This CDR3 is 15 amino acids long. Germline assignment: CDR1 SNHLY and CDR2 FYNNEI. CDR3 residues: CASRGSSGLTGELFF. CDR3 nucleotides: TGTGCCAGTCGGGGGTCTAGCGGACTCACCGGGGAGCTGTTTTTT.